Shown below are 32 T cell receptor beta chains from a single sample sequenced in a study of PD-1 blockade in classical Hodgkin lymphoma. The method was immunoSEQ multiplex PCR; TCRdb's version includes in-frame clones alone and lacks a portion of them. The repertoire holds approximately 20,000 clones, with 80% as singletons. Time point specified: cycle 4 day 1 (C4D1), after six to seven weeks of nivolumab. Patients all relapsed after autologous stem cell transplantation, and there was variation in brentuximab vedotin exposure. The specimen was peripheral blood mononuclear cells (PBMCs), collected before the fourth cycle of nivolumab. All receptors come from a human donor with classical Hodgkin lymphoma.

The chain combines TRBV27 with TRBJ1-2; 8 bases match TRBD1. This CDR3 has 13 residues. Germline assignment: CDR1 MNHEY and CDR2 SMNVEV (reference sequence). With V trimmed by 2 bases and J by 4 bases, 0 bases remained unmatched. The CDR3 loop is CASSLTGGYGYTF. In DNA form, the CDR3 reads TGTGCCAGCAGTTTAACAGGGGGCTATGGCTACACCTTC.

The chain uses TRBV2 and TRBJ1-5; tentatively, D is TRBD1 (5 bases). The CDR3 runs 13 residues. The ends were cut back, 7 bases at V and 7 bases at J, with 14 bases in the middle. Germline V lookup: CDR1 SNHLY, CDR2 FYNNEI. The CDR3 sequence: CASTTQRGQPQHF. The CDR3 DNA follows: TGTGCCAGCACCACCCAACGGGGCCAGCCCCAGCATTTT. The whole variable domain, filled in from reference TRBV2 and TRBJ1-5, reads EPEVTQTPSHQVTQMGQEVILRCVPISNHLYFYWYRQILGQKVEFLVSFYNNEISEKSEIFDDQFSVERPDGSNFTLKIRSTKLEDSAMYFCASTTQRGQPQHFGDGTRLSIL.

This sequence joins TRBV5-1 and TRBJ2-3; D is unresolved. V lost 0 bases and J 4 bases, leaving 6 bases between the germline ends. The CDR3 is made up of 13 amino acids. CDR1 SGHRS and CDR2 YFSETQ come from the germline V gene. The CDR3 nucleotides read TGCGCCAGCAGCTTGGACCTGTCAGATACGCAGTATTTT. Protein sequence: CASSLDLSDTQYF.

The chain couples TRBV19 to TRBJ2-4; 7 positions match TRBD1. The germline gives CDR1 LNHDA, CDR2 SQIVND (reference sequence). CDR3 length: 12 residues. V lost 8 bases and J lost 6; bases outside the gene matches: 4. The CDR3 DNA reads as TGTGCCAGTGCAGGGGGACCAAACATTCAGTACTTC. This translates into CASAGGPNIQYF.

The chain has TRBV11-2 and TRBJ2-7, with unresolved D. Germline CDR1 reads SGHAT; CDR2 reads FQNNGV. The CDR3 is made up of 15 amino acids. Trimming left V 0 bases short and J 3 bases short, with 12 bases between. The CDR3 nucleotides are TGTGCCAGCAGCTTAGAACCTTTAAAGCACTACGAGCAGTACTTC. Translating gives CASSLEPLKHYEQYF.

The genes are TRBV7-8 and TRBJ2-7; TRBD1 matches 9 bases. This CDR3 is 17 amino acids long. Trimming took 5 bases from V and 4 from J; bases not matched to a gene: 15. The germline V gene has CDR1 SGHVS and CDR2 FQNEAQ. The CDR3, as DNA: TGTGCCAGCAGCGCGGGACAGGGTGAAGCCGCAGTTTACGAGCAGTACGTC. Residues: CASSAGQGEAAVYEQYV.

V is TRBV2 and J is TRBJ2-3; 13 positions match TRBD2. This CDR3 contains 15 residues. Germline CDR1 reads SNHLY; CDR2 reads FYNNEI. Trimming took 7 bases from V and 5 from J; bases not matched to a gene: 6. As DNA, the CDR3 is TGTGCCAGCACGAGACTAGCGGGGGGAAGAGATACGCAGTATTTT. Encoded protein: CASTRLAGGRDTQYF.

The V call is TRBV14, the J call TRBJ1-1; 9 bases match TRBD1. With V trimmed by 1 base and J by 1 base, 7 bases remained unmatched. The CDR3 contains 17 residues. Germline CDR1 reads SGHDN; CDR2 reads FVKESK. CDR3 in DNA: TGTGCCAGCAGCCAAGGGAGGACGGACAGGGGGAACACTGAAGCTTTCTTT. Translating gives CASSQGRTDRGNTEAFF.

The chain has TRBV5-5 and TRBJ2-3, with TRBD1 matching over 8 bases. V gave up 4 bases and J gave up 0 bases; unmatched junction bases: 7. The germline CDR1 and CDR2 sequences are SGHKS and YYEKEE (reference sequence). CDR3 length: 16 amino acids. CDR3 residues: CASSPGTGPSTDTQYF. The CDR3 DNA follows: TGTGCCAGCAGCCCTGGGACAGGTCCTAGCACAGATACGCAGTATTTT.

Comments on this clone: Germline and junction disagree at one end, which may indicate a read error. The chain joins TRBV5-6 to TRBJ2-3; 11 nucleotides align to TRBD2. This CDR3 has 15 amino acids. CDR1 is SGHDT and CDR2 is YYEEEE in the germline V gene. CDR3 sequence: CTSSLTSGATDTQYF. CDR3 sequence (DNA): TGTACCAGCAGCCTGACTAGCGGGGCTACAGATACGCAGTATTTT. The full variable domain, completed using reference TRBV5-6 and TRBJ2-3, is DAGVTQSPTHLIKTRGQQVTLRCSPKSGHDTVSWYQQALGQGPQFIFQYYEEEERQRGNFPDRFSGHQFPNYSSELNVNALLLGDSALYLCTSSLTSGATDTQYFGPGTRLTVL.

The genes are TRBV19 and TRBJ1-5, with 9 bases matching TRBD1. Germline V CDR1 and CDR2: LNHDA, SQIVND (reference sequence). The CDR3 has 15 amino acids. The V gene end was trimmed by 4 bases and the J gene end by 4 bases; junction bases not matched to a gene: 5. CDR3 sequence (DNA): TGTGCCAGTAGTAGAGGACAGGGGCTGAATCAGCCCCAGCATTTT. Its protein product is CASSRGQGLNQPQHF.

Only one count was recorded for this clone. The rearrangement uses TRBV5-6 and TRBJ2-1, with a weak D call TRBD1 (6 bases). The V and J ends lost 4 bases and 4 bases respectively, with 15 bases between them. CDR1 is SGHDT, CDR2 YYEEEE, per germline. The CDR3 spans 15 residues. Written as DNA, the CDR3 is TGTGCCAGCAGCCCCGGGACAAACCCTTACAATGAGCAGTTCTTC. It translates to CASSPGTNPYNEQFF.

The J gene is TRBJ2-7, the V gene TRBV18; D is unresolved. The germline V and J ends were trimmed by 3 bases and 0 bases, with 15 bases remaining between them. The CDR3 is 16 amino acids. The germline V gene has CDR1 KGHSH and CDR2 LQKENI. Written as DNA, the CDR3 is TGTGCCAGCTCACCTACTGCGCTTACCAACTCCTACGAGCAGTACTTC. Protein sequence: CASSPTALTNSYEQYF.

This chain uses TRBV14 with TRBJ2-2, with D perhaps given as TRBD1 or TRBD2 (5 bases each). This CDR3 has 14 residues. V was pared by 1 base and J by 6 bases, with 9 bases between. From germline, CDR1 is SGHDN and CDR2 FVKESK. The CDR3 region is CASSQVVGAGELFF. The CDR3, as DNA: TGTGCCAGCAGCCAAGTGGTGGGGGCCGGGGAGCTGTTTTTT.

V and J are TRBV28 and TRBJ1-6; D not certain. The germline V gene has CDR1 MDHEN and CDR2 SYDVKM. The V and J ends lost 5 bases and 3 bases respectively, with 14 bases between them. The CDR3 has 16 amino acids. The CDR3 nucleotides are TGTGCCAGCAGTCCCCTCCGGGGAATCTATAATTCACCCCTCCACTTT. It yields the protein CASSPLRGIYNSPLHF. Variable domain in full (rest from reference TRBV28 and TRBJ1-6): DVKVTQSSRYLVKRTGEKVFLECVQDMDHENMFWYRQDPGLGLRLIYFSYDVKMKEKGDIPEGYSVSREKKERFSLILESASTNQTSMYLCASSPLRGIYNSPLHFGNGTRLTVT.

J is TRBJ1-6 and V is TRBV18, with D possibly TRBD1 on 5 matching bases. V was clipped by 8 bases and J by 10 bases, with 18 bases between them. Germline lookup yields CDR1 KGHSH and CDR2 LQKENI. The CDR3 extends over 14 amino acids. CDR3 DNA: TGTGCCAGCCTCAAGCCGGGGGGAGGCTCACCCCTCCACTTT. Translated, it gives CASLKPGGGSPLHF.

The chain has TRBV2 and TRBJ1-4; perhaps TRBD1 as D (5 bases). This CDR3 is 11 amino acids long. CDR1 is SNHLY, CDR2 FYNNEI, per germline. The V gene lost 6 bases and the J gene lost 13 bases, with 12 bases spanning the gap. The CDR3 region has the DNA TGTGCCAGCAGCCCAGGGAGGGCACTGTTTTTT. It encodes CASSPGRALFF.

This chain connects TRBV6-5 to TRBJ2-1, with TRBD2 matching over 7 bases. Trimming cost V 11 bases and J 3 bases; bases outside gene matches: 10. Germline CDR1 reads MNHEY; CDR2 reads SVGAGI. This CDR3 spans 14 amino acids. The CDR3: CASGQRDLYNEQFF. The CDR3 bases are TGTGCCTCAGGGCAGCGGGATCTCTACAATGAGCAGTTCTTC.

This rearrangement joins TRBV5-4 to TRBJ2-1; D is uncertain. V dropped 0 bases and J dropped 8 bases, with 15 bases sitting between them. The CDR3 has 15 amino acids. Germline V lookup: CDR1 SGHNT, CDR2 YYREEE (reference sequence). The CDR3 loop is CASSLELALRDEQFF. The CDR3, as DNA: TGTGCCAGCAGCTTGGAGCTGGCCCTCCGGGATGAGCAGTTCTTC.

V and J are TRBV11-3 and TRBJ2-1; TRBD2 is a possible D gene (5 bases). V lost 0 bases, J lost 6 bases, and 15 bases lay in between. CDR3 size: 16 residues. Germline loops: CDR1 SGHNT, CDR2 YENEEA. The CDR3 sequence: CASSLEGADGSNEQFF. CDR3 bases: TGTGCCAGCAGCTTAGAAGGAGCGGACGGAAGCAATGAGCAGTTCTTC.

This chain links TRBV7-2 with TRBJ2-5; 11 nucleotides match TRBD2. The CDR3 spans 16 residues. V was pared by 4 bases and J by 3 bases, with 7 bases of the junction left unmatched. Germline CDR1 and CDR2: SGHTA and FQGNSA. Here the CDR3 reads CASSSHLLAGEETQYF. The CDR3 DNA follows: TGTGCCAGCAGCTCACATCTACTAGCGGGAGAAGAGACCCAGTACTTC.

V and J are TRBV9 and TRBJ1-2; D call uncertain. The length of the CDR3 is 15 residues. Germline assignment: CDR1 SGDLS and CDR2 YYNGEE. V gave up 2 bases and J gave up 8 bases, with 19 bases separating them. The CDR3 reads CASSVDSSSPGGYTF. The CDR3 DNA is TGTGCCAGCAGCGTTGACTCATCGTCCCCAGGCGGCTACACCTTC.

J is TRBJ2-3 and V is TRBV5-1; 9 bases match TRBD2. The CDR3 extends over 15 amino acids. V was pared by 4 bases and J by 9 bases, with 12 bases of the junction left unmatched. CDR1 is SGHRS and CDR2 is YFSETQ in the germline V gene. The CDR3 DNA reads TGCGCCAGCAGCGAATCTCGCGGGGGGGCGGAAACGCAGTATTTT. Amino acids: CASSESRGGAETQYF.

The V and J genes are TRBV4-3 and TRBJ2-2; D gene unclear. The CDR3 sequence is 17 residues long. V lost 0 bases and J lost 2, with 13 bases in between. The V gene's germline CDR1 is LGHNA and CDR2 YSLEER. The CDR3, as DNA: TGCGCCAGCAGCCAAGATCCCACGATGGTAAACACCGGGGAGCTGTTTTTT. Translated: CASSQDPTMVNTGELFF.

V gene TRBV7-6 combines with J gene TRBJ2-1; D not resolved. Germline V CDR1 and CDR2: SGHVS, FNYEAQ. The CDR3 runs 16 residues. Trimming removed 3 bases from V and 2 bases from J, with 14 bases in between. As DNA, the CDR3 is TGTGCCAGCAGCTTGAGCCTACTCTTTACCTACAATGAGCAGTTCTTC. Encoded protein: CASSLSLLFTYNEQFF. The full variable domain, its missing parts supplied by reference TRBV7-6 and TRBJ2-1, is GAGVSQSPRYKVTKRGQDVALRCDPISGHVSLYWYRQALGQGPEFLTYFNYEAQQDKSGLPNDRFSAERPEGSISTLTIQRTEQRDSAMYRCASSLSLLFTYNEQFFGPGTRLTVL.

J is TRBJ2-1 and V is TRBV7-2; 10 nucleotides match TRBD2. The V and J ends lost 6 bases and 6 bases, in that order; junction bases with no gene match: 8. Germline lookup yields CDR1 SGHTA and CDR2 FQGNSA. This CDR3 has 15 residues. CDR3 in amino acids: CASSPPLAGANEQFF. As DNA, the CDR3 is TGTGCCAGCAGTCCCCCGCTAGCGGGAGCCAATGAGCAGTTCTTC.

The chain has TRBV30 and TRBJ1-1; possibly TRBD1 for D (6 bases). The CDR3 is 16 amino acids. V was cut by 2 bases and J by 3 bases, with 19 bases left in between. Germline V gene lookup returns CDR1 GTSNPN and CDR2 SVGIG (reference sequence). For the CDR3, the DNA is TGTGCCTGGAGTTTCAATTGGGGGGGCGCCGACACTGAAGCTTTCTTT. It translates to CAWSFNWGGADTEAFF.

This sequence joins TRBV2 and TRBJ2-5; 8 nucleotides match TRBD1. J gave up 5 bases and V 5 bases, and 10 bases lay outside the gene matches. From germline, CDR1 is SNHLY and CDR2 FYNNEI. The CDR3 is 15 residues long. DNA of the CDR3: TGTGCCAGCAGTCTTCGGACAGGGCTTGCGGAGACCCAGTACTTC. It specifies CASSLRTGLAETQYF.

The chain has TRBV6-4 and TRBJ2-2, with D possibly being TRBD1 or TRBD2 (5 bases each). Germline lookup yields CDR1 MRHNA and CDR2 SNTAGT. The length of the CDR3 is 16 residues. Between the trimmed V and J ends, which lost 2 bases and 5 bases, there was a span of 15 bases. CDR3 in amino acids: CASSDQGSLVTGELFF. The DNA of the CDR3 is TGTGCCAGCAGTGACCAGGGTTCACTAGTGACCGGGGAGCTGTTTTTT.

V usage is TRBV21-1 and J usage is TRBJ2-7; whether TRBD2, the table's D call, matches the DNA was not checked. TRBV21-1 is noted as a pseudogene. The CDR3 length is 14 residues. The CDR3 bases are TGTGCCAGCAGCTCACGTCTGCGGTACTACGAGCAGTACTTC. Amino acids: CASSSRLRYYEQYF.

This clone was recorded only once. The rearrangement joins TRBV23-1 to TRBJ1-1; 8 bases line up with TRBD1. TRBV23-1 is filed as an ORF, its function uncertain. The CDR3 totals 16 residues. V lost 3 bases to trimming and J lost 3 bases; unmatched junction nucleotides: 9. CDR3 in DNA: TGCGCCAGCAGTCATTGGGACAGGTATCCGGACACTGAAGCTTTCTTT. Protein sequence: CASSHWDRYPDTEAFF.

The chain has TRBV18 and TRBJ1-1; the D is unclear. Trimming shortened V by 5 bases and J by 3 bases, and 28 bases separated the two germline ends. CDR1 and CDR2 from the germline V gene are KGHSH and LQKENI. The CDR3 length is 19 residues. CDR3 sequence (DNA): TGTGCCAGCTCAGGTCTGCCGGTGACCACAGTCCATGCGGACACTGAAGCTTTCTTT. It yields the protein CASSGLPVTTVHADTEAFF.